Listed below are T cell receptor beta chains from one sample, sequenced in a study of PD-1 blockade in classical Hodgkin lymphoma. Clones were sequenced by immunoSEQ multiplex PCR, and TCRdb holds only the in-frame ones, with some missing. The repertoire holds just under 45,000 clones, with roughly 78% as singletons. Sequencing was performed on peripheral blood mononuclear cells (PBMCs), taken before the second cycle of nivolumab. These receptors were taken from a human donor with classical Hodgkin lymphoma. Each CDR3 is given with its conserved first and last residue. Fields, in order: J gene, D gene, V gene, clone size, CDR3 protein, CDR3 DNA. D genes are given only for firm matches. Clone sizes are given selectively: once, few, many, or a class where the clone is expanded.

j_gene: TRBJ2-7
d_gene: NA
v_gene: TRBV6-1
abundance: NA
CDR3aa: CASSEPGRPSSYEQYF
CDR3nt: TGTGCCAGCAGTGAACCTGGCAGGCCGAGCTCCTACGAGCAGTACTTC

j_gene: TRBJ1-4
d_gene: NA
v_gene: TRBV4-1
abundance: NA
CDR3aa: CASSQEGWGRGAPNEKLFF
CDR3nt: TGCGCCAGCAGCCAAGAGGGCTGGGGGCGCGGAGCTCCTAATGAAAAACTGTTTTTT

j_gene: TRBJ1-2
d_gene: NA
v_gene: TRBV7-9
abundance: NA
CDR3aa: CASSLGAGARYGYTF
CDR3nt: TGTGCCAGCAGCTTAGGAGCAGGGGCGCGCTATGGCTACACCTTC

j_gene: TRBJ2-4
d_gene: NA
v_gene: TRBV19
abundance: NA
CDR3aa: CASSMSLRGSKNIQYF
CDR3nt: TGTGCCAGTAGTATGTCGTTAAGGGGGAGCAAAAACATTCAGTACTTC

j_gene: TRBJ1-1
d_gene: NA
v_gene: TRBV9
abundance: few
CDR3aa: CASSLLWGNTEAFF
CDR3nt: TGTGCCAGCAGCCTCCTGTGGGGTAACACTGAAGCTTTCTTT

j_gene: TRBJ1-3
d_gene: NA
v_gene: TRBV7-2
abundance: NA
CDR3aa: CASSLDRAGNTIYF
CDR3nt: TGTGCCAGCAGCTTAGACAGGGCAGGAAACACCATATATTTT

j_gene: TRBJ1-3
d_gene: NA
v_gene: TRBV19
abundance: NA
CDR3aa: CASSGPSISGNTIYF
CDR3nt: TGTGCCAGTTCCGGGCCTTCGATCTCTGGAAACACCATATATTTT

j_gene: TRBJ1-1
d_gene: NA
v_gene: TRBV18
abundance: NA
CDR3aa: CASSPLNTEAFF
CDR3nt: TGTGCCAGCTCACCTCTGAACACTGAAGCTTTCTTT

j_gene: TRBJ2-3
d_gene: TRBD1
v_gene: TRBV7-8
abundance: few
CDR3aa: CASSYDRGGGTDTQYF
CDR3nt: TGTGCCAGCAGCTATGACAGAGGGGGCGGCACAGATACGCAGTATTTT

j_gene: TRBJ2-3
d_gene: NA
v_gene: TRBV18
abundance: NA
CDR3aa: CASSHGTEIRTDTQYF
CDR3nt: TGTGCCAGCTCTCACGGGACGGAAATCCGGACAGATACGCAGTATTTT

j_gene: TRBJ1-1
d_gene: NA
v_gene: TRBV6-9
abundance: NA
CDR3aa: CASSLGRNTEAFF
CDR3nt: TGTGCCAGCAGCTTGGGACGGAACACTGAAGCTTTCTTT

j_gene: TRBJ2-1
d_gene: NA
v_gene: TRBV14
abundance: NA
CDR3aa: CASSHLASYNEQFF
CDR3nt: TGTGCCAGCAGCCACCTAGCTAGCTACAATGAGCAGTTCTTC

j_gene: TRBJ1-2
d_gene: NA
v_gene: TRBV7-8
abundance: NA
CDR3aa: CASSSQYGYTF
CDR3nt: TGTGCCAGCAGCTCCCAATATGGCTACACCTTC

j_gene: TRBJ2-1
d_gene: NA
v_gene: TRBV9
abundance: NA
CDR3aa: CASSRGSNQFF
CDR3nt: TGTGCCAGCAGCCGCGGATCCAACCAGTTCTTC

j_gene: TRBJ2-4
d_gene: TRBD1
v_gene: TRBV4-3
abundance: medium-sized
CDR3aa: CASSQDWDRGQNIQYF
CDR3nt: TGCGCCAGCAGCCAAGACTGGGACAGGGGACAAAACATTCAGTACTTC

j_gene: TRBJ2-7
d_gene: TRBD2
v_gene: TRBV27
abundance: NA
CDR3aa: CASNPTGLADTIDEQYF
CDR3nt: TGTGCCAGCAACCCTACAGGACTAGCGGACACTATCGACGAGCAGTACTTC

j_gene: TRBJ1-3
d_gene: NA
v_gene: TRBV9
abundance: NA
CDR3aa: CASSTWDGSGGNTIYF
CDR3nt: TGTGCCAGTTCCACCTGGGACGGATCGGGCGGAAACACCATATATTTT

j_gene: TRBJ1-5
d_gene: NA
v_gene: TRBV2
abundance: NA
CDR3aa: CASSPSGFNQPQHF
CDR3nt: TGTGCCAGCTCCCCGTCGGGGTTCAATCAGCCCCAGCATTTT

j_gene: TRBJ2-3
d_gene: TRBD1
v_gene: TRBV7-9
abundance: NA
CDR3aa: CASSFTGTEPDTQYF
CDR3nt: TGTGCCAGCAGCTTTACCGGGACAGAGCCAGATACGCAGTATTTT

j_gene: TRBJ1-1
d_gene: TRBD1
v_gene: TRBV7-2
abundance: once
CDR3aa: CASSPQGSWNTEAFF
CDR3nt: TGTGCCAGCAGCCCACAGGGGAGTTGGAACACTGAAGCTTTCTTT

j_gene: TRBJ2-5
d_gene: TRBD1
v_gene: TRBV6-5
abundance: NA
CDR3aa: CASSKDRGRRETQYF
CDR3nt: TGTGCCAGCAGTAAAGACAGGGGGCGCCGGGAGACCCAGTACTTC

j_gene: TRBJ2-1
d_gene: TRBD2
v_gene: TRBV11-1
abundance: NA
CDR3aa: CASTLAGSSYNEQFF
CDR3nt: TGTGCCAGCACTCTAGCGGGGTCCTCCTACAATGAGCAGTTCTTC

j_gene: TRBJ1-1
d_gene: NA
v_gene: TRBV9
abundance: NA
CDR3aa: CASSVANDPRVSAEAFF
CDR3nt: TGTGCCAGCAGCGTAGCTAACGATCCCAGGGTGAGTGCTGAAGCTTTCTTT

j_gene: TRBJ2-2
d_gene: NA
v_gene: TRBV19
abundance: NA
CDR3aa: CASRIALRGTGELFF
CDR3nt: TGTGCCAGTAGGATCGCCTTACGAGGCACCGGGGAGCTGTTTTTT

j_gene: TRBJ2-7
d_gene: TRBD2
v_gene: TRBV5-1
abundance: NA
CDR3aa: CASSLEPTSGGYEQYF
CDR3nt: TGCGCCAGCAGCTTGGAACCGACTAGCGGGGGATACGAGCAGTACTTC

j_gene: TRBJ2-5
d_gene: NA
v_gene: TRBV27
abundance: NA
CDR3aa: CASSLWERGTQYF
CDR3nt: TGTGCCAGCAGTCTATGGGAAAGGGGGACCCAGTACTTC

j_gene: TRBJ2-7
d_gene: NA
v_gene: TRBV21-1
abundance: NA
CDR3aa: CASRTSGTYEQYF
CDR3nt: TGTGCCAGCAGGACTAGCGGGACCTACGAGCAGTACTTC

j_gene: TRBJ2-1
d_gene: TRBD1
v_gene: TRBV29-1
abundance: NA
CDR3aa: CSVEGFRGLLGVARHDEQFF
CDR3nt: TGCAGCGTTGAAGGGTTTAGGGGGCTGCTCGGGGTAGCGAGACACGATGAGCAGTTCTTC

j_gene: TRBJ2-5
d_gene: TRBD2
v_gene: TRBV7-7
abundance: NA
CDR3aa: CASSLGLAGDQETQYF
CDR3nt: TGTGCCAGCAGCTTAGGACTAGCGGGGGACCAAGAGACCCAGTACTTC

j_gene: TRBJ1-2
d_gene: TRBD1
v_gene: TRBV19
abundance: few
CDR3aa: CASFRGKGYGYTF
CDR3nt: TGTGCCAGCTTCAGGGGGAAAGGGTATGGCTACACCTTC

j_gene: TRBJ2-2
d_gene: NA
v_gene: TRBV7-9
abundance: NA
CDR3aa: CASSPPLITGELFF
CDR3nt: TGTGCCAGCAGCCCCCCCCTCATAACCGGGGAGCTGTTTTTT

j_gene: TRBJ2-3
d_gene: TRBD2
v_gene: TRBV9
abundance: NA
CDR3aa: CASSVGDSGYTDTQYF
CDR3nt: TGTGCCAGCAGCGTAGGGGATAGCGGGTACACAGATACGCAGTATTTT

j_gene: TRBJ1-1
d_gene: TRBD1
v_gene: TRBV5-4
abundance: NA
CDR3aa: CASSLGTGGATEAFF
CDR3nt: TGTGCCAGCAGCTTGGGGACAGGGGGCGCGACTGAAGCTTTCTTT

j_gene: TRBJ2-6
d_gene: NA
v_gene: TRBV9
abundance: NA
CDR3aa: CASSVVGTGANVLTF
CDR3nt: TGTGCCAGCAGCGTAGTGGGAACTGGGGCCAACGTCCTGACTTTC

j_gene: TRBJ1-2
d_gene: NA
v_gene: TRBV28
abundance: NA
CDR3aa: CASSLYEGPRGGYTF
CDR3nt: TGTGCCAGCAGTTTATACGAGGGCCCAAGAGGGGGCTACACCTTC

j_gene: TRBJ1-2
d_gene: NA
v_gene: TRBV27
abundance: NA
CDR3aa: CASSLRPKANYGYTF
CDR3nt: TGTGCCAGCAGTTTACGACCAAAAGCTAACTATGGCTACACCTTC

j_gene: TRBJ1-2
d_gene: TRBD1
v_gene: TRBV5-1
abundance: NA
CDR3aa: CASSLGQGSYYGYTF
CDR3nt: TGCGCCAGCAGCTTGGGACAGGGTAGTTATTATGGCTACACCTTC

j_gene: TRBJ1-5
d_gene: NA
v_gene: TRBV21-1
abundance: NA
CDR3aa: CASSKAFHQPQHF
CDR3nt: TGTGCCAGCAGCAAGGCGTTTCATCAGCCCCAGCATTTT

j_gene: TRBJ2-7
d_gene: NA
v_gene: TRBV5-1
abundance: NA
CDR3aa: CASSLLGGSSYEQYF
CDR3nt: TGCGCCAGCAGCTTACTCGGGGGAAGCTCCTACGAGCAGTACTTC

j_gene: TRBJ2-4
d_gene: NA
v_gene: TRBV25-1
abundance: NA
CDR3aa: CASSRLDIQYF
CDR3nt: TGTGCCAGCAGTAGATTGGACATTCAGTACTTC

j_gene: TRBJ1-3
d_gene: NA
v_gene: TRBV6-5
abundance: many
CDR3aa: CASSYSISTSGNTIYF
CDR3nt: TGTGCCAGCAGTTACTCGATCTCGACCTCTGGAAACACCATATATTTT

j_gene: TRBJ1-1
d_gene: NA
v_gene: TRBV6-5
abundance: NA
CDR3aa: CASSYSKGLGEAFF
CDR3nt: TGTGCCAGCAGTTACTCGAAGGGCTTAGGCGAAGCTTTCTTT

j_gene: TRBJ2-1
d_gene: TRBD2
v_gene: TRBV28
abundance: few
CDR3aa: CASSLGSGSSYNEQFF
CDR3nt: TGTGCCAGCAGTTTGGGGAGCGGGAGCTCCTACAATGAGCAGTTCTTC

j_gene: TRBJ1-6
d_gene: NA
v_gene: TRBV4-1
abundance: NA
CDR3aa: CASSHGLGPGSPLHF
CDR3nt: TGCGCCAGCAGCCATGGCTTAGGCCCGGGTTCACCCCTCCACTTT

j_gene: TRBJ2-7
d_gene: TRBD1
v_gene: TRBV27
abundance: once
CDR3aa: CASSSDRVRFEQYF
CDR3nt: TGTGCCAGCAGCTCGGACAGGGTTAGATTCGAGCAGTACTTC

j_gene: TRBJ1-4
d_gene: NA
v_gene: TRBV10-3
abundance: once
CDR3aa: CAISWTEGSEKLFF
CDR3nt: TGTGCCATCAGTTGGACAGAGGGTAGTGAAAAACTGTTTTTT

j_gene: TRBJ2-1
d_gene: TRBD2
v_gene: TRBV9
abundance: NA
CDR3aa: CASSAPSGGAGYNEQFF
CDR3nt: TGTGCCAGCAGCGCTCCTAGCGGGGGGGCGGGTTACAATGAGCAGTTCTTC

j_gene: TRBJ2-3
d_gene: NA
v_gene: TRBV7-7
abundance: NA
CDR3aa: CASSPRGRDDAQYF
CDR3nt: TGTGCTAGCAGCCCTCGCGGACGGGACGATGCGCAGTATTTT

j_gene: TRBJ2-3
d_gene: TRBD1
v_gene: TRBV9
abundance: NA
CDR3aa: CASSVDRGGTDTQYF
CDR3nt: TGTGCCAGCAGCGTTGACAGGGGGGGTACAGATACGCAGTATTTT

j_gene: TRBJ2-2
d_gene: TRBD2
v_gene: TRBV29-1
abundance: few
CDR3aa: CSVVRAGLAGDTGELFF
CDR3nt: TGCAGCGTTGTTAGGGCGGGGCTAGCGGGAGACACCGGGGAGCTGTTTTTT

j_gene: TRBJ2-3
d_gene: NA
v_gene: TRBV9
abundance: NA
CDR3aa: CASSVATFRGTDTQYF
CDR3nt: TGTGCCAGCAGCGTAGCTACCTTCCGAGGCACAGATACGCAGTATTTT

j_gene: TRBJ1-1
d_gene: NA
v_gene: TRBV28
abundance: few
CDR3aa: CASSNPPARDTEAFF
CDR3nt: TGTGCCAGCAGTAACCCCCCGGCCAGGGACACTGAAGCTTTCTTT

j_gene: TRBJ2-3
d_gene: NA
v_gene: TRBV2
abundance: NA
CDR3aa: CASRRYRSQSTDTQYF
CDR3nt: TGTGCCAGCAGACGCTACAGGTCCCAGAGCACAGATACGCAGTATTTT

j_gene: TRBJ1-3
d_gene: NA
v_gene: TRBV7-9
abundance: NA
CDR3aa: CASSGQGNTIYF
CDR3nt: TGTGCCAGCAGCGGTCAAGGAAACACCATATATTTT

j_gene: TRBJ1-2
d_gene: NA
v_gene: TRBV4-3
abundance: NA
CDR3aa: CASSQDRAGYTF
CDR3nt: TGCGCCAGCAGCCAAGATCGGGCCGGCTACACCTTC

j_gene: TRBJ1-1
d_gene: NA
v_gene: TRBV28
abundance: few
CDR3aa: CASRPLRLMNTEAFF
CDR3nt: TGTGCCAGCAGGCCCCTGAGATTGATGAACACTGAAGCTTTCTTT

j_gene: TRBJ1-4
d_gene: NA
v_gene: TRBV30
abundance: NA
CDR3aa: CAWSVKGGTSNEKLFF
CDR3nt: TGTGCCTGGAGTGTAAAGGGGGGAACGTCGAATGAAAAACTGTTTTTT

j_gene: TRBJ2-1
d_gene: NA
v_gene: TRBV5-8
abundance: NA
CDR3aa: CASSLVLGQFF
CDR3nt: TGTGCCAGCAGTTTAGTCCTCGGACAGTTCTTC